Listed below are T cell receptor beta chains from one sample, sequenced in a study of blood T cell repertoires in COVID-19. Sequenced by immunoSEQ multiplex PCR; TCRdb stores in-frame clones only, minus some. Seen here are 150,000 to 200,000 clones, about four fifths observed once, and the top ten hold approximately 2.4%. The sequencing sample was made of peripheral blood. The receptors originated from a human donor with acute or convalescent COVID-19. The donor label of this sample is uncertain. Each CDR3 is given with its conserved first and last residue. D genes are given only for firm matches. Clone size is not always given. Where it is, it says once, few, many or a class for expanded clones.

d_call	v_call	clone_size	j_call	cdr3_nt	cdr3_aa
TRBD2	TRBV28	.	TRBJ2-3	TGTGCCAGCAGTCCCACTAGCGGGATATTTCCTCCAGATACGCAGTATTTT	CASSPTSGIFPPDTQYF
TRBD1	TRBV11-2	.	TRBJ2-7	TGTGCCAGCAACGGGCGGGGACAGGGCCCCTACGAGCAGTACTTC	CASNGRGQGPYEQYF
.	TRBV19	.	TRBJ2-5	TGTGCCAGTAGCCCAGAGTGGCTAGCTCCGGAGACCCAGTACTTC	CASSPEWLAPETQYF
TRBD1	TRBV11-2	.	TRBJ1-5	TGTGCCAGCAGCCCTGACAGGGGCAATCAGCCCCAGCATTTT	CASSPDRGNQPQHF
TRBD2	TRBV29-1	.	TRBJ2-1	TGCAGCGAGACTAGCGGGAGGGCCAATGAGCAGTTCTTC	CSETSGRANEQFF
.	TRBV10-2	.	TRBJ2-7	TGCGCCAGCAGTGATGGCCTTTACTCCTACGAGCAGTACTTC	CASSDGLYSYEQYF
TRBD1	TRBV6-5	once	TRBJ1-3	TGTGCCAGCAGTCCTTTCGGGACAGGCTCAAACACCATATATTTT	CASSPFGTGSNTIYF
TRBD1	TRBV7-9	many	TRBJ1-6	TGTGCCAGCAGCCCCCGACAGGGGTTGGCCCTCCACTTT	CASSPRQGLALHF
.	TRBV19	few	TRBJ1-3	TGTGCCAGTGGGGGGAATGCTGGAAACACCATATATTTT	CASGGNAGNTIYF
.	TRBV5-1	.	TRBJ1-2	TGCGCCAGCAGCTTGGAGGGGCGGATCAGCTATGGCTACACCTTC	CASSLEGRISYGYTF
.	TRBV28	.	TRBJ2-4	TGTGCCAGCAGCCCTACCAACCAAAACATTCAGTACTTC	CASSPTNQNIQYF
TRBD1	TRBV5-1	.	TRBJ2-2	TGCGCCAGCAGCTCCACCCTTAACAGGGGGCAGCCCGGGGAGCTGTTTTTT	CASSSTLNRGQPGELFF
.	TRBV5-1	.	TRBJ1-1	TGCGCCAGCAGCCAATGGGGACAAGAACGGAGTAGCACTGAAGCTTTCTTT	CASSQWGQERSSTEAFF
.	TRBV6-6	.	TRBJ1-5	TGTGCCAGCAGTAACAGAGGCAATCAGCCCCAGCATTTT	CASSNRGNQPQHF
TRBD2	TRBV9	.	TRBJ2-3	TGTGCCTCGGGGGGGGCTACAGATACGCAGTATTTT	CASGGATDTQYF
TRBD1	TRBV18	.	TRBJ1-4	TGTGCCAGCTCACCGGCGACAGGGACTAATGAAAAACTGTTTTTT	CASSPATGTNEKLFF
TRBD1	TRBV20-1	.	TRBJ1-2	TGCAGTGCTAGTATGGACAGGGTTGGCTATGGCTACACCTTC	CSASMDRVGYGYTF
TRBD1	TRBV18	.	TRBJ2-5	TGTGCCAGCTCACCACCGAACAGGGGAAGGGAGACCCAGTACTTC	CASSPPNRGRETQYF
TRBD1	TRBV19	.	TRBJ2-7	TGTGCCAGTAGTACGGTAGGGGGCACCTACGAGCAGTACTTC	CASSTVGGTYEQYF
TRBD1	TRBV30	.	TRBJ1-1	TGTGCCTGGAGTCACAGGGGTTTGAACACTGAAGCTTTCTTT	CAWSHRGLNTEAFF
.	TRBV19	.	TRBJ2-1	TGTGCCAGTAGTACCATTGGGAGCTACAATGAGCAGTTCTTC	CASSTIGSYNEQFF
.	TRBV5-5	.	TRBJ1-2	TGTGCCAGCAGCTCGCCTCGGGGGGTGAGCTACACCTTC	CASSSPRGVSYTF
.	TRBV28	.	TRBJ2-7	TGTGCCAGCATGTCGAGCCCCACCTACGAGCAGTACTTC	CASMSSPTYEQYF
TRBD1	TRBV7-6	.	TRBJ2-7	TGTGCCAGCAGCTTAACCTACAGGGGGCAGTACGAGCAGTACTTC	CASSLTYRGQYEQYF
.	TRBV12-3/TRBV12-4	.	TRBJ2-7	TGTGCCAGCAGCCGACAGAGCTCCTACGAGCAGTACTTC	CASSRQSSYEQYF
.	TRBV3-1/TRBV3-2	.	TRBJ2-7	TGTGCCAGCAGCCCACTCTTCGGGGGAATGCGGATCGAGCAGTACTTC	CASSPLFGGMRIEQYF
TRBD1	TRBV7-2	.	TRBJ1-3	TGTGCCAGCAGCCGGACAGGGGGAAACACCATATATTTT	CASSRTGGNTIYF
.	TRBV27	.	TRBJ1-5	TGTGCCAGCAGTATGGGACTGCCCAATCAGCCCCAGCATTTT	CASSMGLPNQPQHF
.	TRBV13	.	TRBJ1-5	TGTGCCAGCAGCTTCGGCAGGCATGACAATCAGCCCCAGCATTTT	CASSFGRHDNQPQHF
TRBD1	TRBV3-1/TRBV3-2	.	TRBJ1-1	TGTGCCAGCAGCCAAGCTTTCGGACAGGGGGAGAACACTGAAGCTTTCTTT	CASSQAFGQGENTEAFF
.	TRBV6-6	.	TRBJ2-7	TGTGCCAGCTCCCTTCAGGGTCTCCCGACCTACGAGCAGTACTTC	CASSLQGLPTYEQYF
.	TRBV11-1	.	TRBJ2-5	TGTGCCAGCAGCTTAGGCTTGGCGGTCCAAGAGACCCAGTACTTC	CASSLGLAVQETQYF
.	TRBV5-1	few	TRBJ2-7	TGCGCCAGCAGCCCGGACGGGAACTACGAGCAGTACTTC	CASSPDGNYEQYF
.	TRBV21-1	.	TRBJ2-5	TGTGCCAGCAGCAAAGAATGGGACAGGGTGAGATTTCCCCAAGAGACCCAGTACTTC	CASSKEWDRVRFPQETQYF
.	TRBV6-5	few	TRBJ1-5	TGTGCCAGCAGCACGGACAGAAGCAATCAGCCCCAGCATTTT	CASSTDRSNQPQHF
.	TRBV7-8	.	TRBJ2-2	TGTGCCAGCAAAACGGCGGGACACACCGGGGAGCTGTTTTTT	CASKTAGHTGELFF
TRBD1	TRBV2	.	TRBJ1-1	TGTGCCAGCAGCCGACAGGGAGAGGGATCCGAAGCTTTCTTT	CASSRQGEGSEAFF
TRBD1	TRBV5-4	few	TRBJ2-7	TGTGCCAGCAGCCGAGGGGGCACCTTCCCCTTCTCCTACGAGCAGTACTTC	CASSRGGTFPFSYEQYF
TRBD1	TRBV5-1	.	TRBJ2-7	TGCGCCAGCAGGCTGACAGGGGCCTACGAGCAGTACTTC	CASRLTGAYEQYF
TRBD1	TRBV19	.	TRBJ1-6	TGTGCCAGTAGTGGGACAGGGGGCACTTCACCCCTCCACTTT	CASSGTGGTSPLHF
TRBD1	TRBV30	.	TRBJ2-7	TGTGCCTGGAGTACAGGGGGAAGTTCCTACGAGCAGTACTTC	CAWSTGGSSYEQYF
.	TRBV7-3	once	TRBJ2-1	TGTGCCAGCAGCTTAGTCCAGGCCAACCTGGGCAGCAATGAGCAGTTCTTC	CASSLVQANLGSNEQFF
.	TRBV6-5	.	TRBJ2-7	.	CASSSSGQSTEQYF
TRBD1	TRBV6-5	.	TRBJ1-2	TGTGCCAGCAGTTACGGGGAGGACAGGGCGACGGGCGGCTACACCTTC	CASSYGEDRATGGYTF
.	TRBV7-2	.	TRBJ1-1	TGTGCCAGCAGCTTTAACGGGAGGACTGAAGCTTTCTTT	CASSFNGRTEAFF
.	TRBV28	.	TRBJ1-3	TGTGCCAGCAGACGGGAAACGGTGGTAGGAAACACCATATATTTT	CASRRETVVGNTIYF